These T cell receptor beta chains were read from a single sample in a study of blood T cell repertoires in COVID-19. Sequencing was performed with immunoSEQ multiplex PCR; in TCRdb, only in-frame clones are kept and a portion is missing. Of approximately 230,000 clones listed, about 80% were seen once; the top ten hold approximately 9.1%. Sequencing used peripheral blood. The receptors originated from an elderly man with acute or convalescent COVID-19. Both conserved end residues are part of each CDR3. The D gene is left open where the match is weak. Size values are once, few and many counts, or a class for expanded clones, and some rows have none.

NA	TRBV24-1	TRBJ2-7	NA	TGTGCCACCAGTATGGGGGGTGCCTACGAGCAGTACTTC	CATSMGGAYEQYF
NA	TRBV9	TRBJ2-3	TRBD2	TGTGCCAGCAGCGTAGCCGGGGGGAAGGGGACAGATACGCAGTATTTT	CASSVAGGKGTDTQYF
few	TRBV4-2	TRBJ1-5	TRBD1	TGTGCCAGCAGCCAGGGGGACAGTGGGCAGCCCCAGCATTTT	CASSQGDSGQPQHF
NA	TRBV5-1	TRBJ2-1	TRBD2	TGCGCCAGCAGCCCGCTCCTTAGCGGGGGGTTCTACAATGAGCAGTTCTTC	CASSPLLSGGFYNEQFF
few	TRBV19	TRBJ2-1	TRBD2	TGTGCCAGTACCTTGCGGGGGGACTCCTACAATGAGCAGTTCTTC	CASTLRGDSYNEQFF
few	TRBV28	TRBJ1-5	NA	TGTGCCAGCAGCCCTACAGAAAATAGCAATCAGCCCCAGCATTTT	CASSPTENSNQPQHF
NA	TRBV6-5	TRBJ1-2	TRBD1	TGTGCCAGCAGGGCCACCGGGACAGGTGTTAATGGCTACACCTTC	CASRATGTGVNGYTF
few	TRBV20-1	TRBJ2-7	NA	TGCAGTGCTAGTGTAGACAGCTACGAGCAGTACTTC	CSASVDSYEQYF
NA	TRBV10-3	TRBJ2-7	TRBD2	TGTGCCATCAGCAAAGATGGGGGGGGGACGTACGAGCAGTACTTC	CAISKDGGGTYEQYF
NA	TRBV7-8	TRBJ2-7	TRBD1	TGTGCCAGCAGCCTACCACTGACAGGGCCATCCTACGAGCAGTACTTC	CASSLPLTGPSYEQYF
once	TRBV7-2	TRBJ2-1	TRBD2	TGTGCCAGCAGCTTCAGAACTAGCGGGGGGGATGAGCAGTTCTTC	CASSFRTSGGDEQFF
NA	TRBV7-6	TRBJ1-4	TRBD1	TGTGCCAGCAGCTTAACAGGACAGGGTGAAAAACTGTTTTTT	CASSLTGQGEKLFF
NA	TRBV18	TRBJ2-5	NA	TGTGCCAGCTCACCACCCGGCAGGGGAGAGACCCAGTACTTC	CASSPPGRGETQYF
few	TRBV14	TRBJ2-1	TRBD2	TGTGCCAGCAGCCACTGGACTAGCGGGAGGTACAATGAGCAGTTCTTC	CASSHWTSGRYNEQFF
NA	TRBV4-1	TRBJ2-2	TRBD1	TGCGCCAGCAGCCAATCCCGTCCCGGGACAGGGTTCACCGGGGAGCTGTTTTTT	CASSQSRPGTGFTGELFF
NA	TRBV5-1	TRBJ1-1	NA	TGCGCCAGCAGCTTGGCCTACGGGAAGAACACTGAAGCTTTCTTT	CASSLAYGKNTEAFF
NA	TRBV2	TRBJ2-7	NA	TGTGCCAGCAGGGTTACAGGGGGGGTGTGGGAGCAGTACTTC	CASRVTGGVWEQYF
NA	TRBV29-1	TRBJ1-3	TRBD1	TGCAGCGTTGGGAGAGGGACAGACTCTGGAAACACCATATATTTT	CSVGRGTDSGNTIYF
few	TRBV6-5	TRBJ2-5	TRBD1	TGTGCCAGCAGTTCCTCGACAGGGGGCTGGGAGACCCAGTACTTC	CASSSSTGGWETQYF
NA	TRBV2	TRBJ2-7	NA	TGTGCCAGCAGATCCGCGCTGGGCAGGAACGAGCAGTACTTC	CASRSALGRNEQYF